This T cell receptor beta chain was captured in a study of cytomegalovirus exposure and HLA in healthy donors. Study outcomes and limitations: HLA-A and HLA-B allele assignments for most subjects were reportedly predicted accurately using TCR beta sequences. CMV serostatus was the sole immune exposure information available.

The study ran its PCR with 60 Vbeta and 13 Jbeta primers. TCRdb's copy holds only in-frame clones and misses some; the assay was immunoSEQ multiplex PCR. The top ten hold roughly 0.23% of the sample, which has 200,000 or so clones, roughly 84% seen once. Trimming left V 1 base short and J 0 bases short, with 13 bases between. This CDR3 has 18 amino acids. Germline values: CDR1 LGHNA, CDR2 YNFKEQ. Concerning this clone: What it recognizes is unknown.

Unrecorded immune exposures were likely, despite nominal health at sampling. The TCR was taken from a girl younger than two in good health and CMV-seronegative. V and J are TRBV4-2 and TRBJ1-6, with D possibly TRBD1 on 5 matching bases. Input material: PBMCs. The CDR3 sequence: CASSQGQRQSSYNSPLHF. DNA of the CDR3: TGTGCCAGCAGCCAAGGACAGAGACAGAGCTCCTATAATTCACCCCTCCACTTT.